This T cell receptor (beta chain) was captured in a study of OX40 agonist ivuxolimab in advanced cancers. Study-level information: Patients were treated with ivuxolimab, an agonistic anti-OX40 (CD134) antibody. Those enrolled were around 87% male, with a mean age of around 58 years and ages from roughly 23 to 80. Study observations and caveats: On average, a greater number of expanded clones characterised CD8+ T cells relative to CD4+.

This clone appeared once. Antigen unknown. The repertoire was sequenced with immunoSEQ multiplex PCR; TCRdb's copy has only in-frame clones and lacks some. The data hold tens of thousands of clones, with over 80% observed a single time. Per the germline V gene, CDR1 is MRHNA and CDR2 is SNTAGT. CDR3 length: 14 amino acids. The V gene end was trimmed by 3 bases and the J gene end by 1 base; junction bases not matched to a gene: 0. This sequence was found in an adult with an advanced solid tumor such as melanoma, head and neck, liver or kidney cancer. The chain has TRBV6-4 and TRBJ2-7, with 10 bases that match TRBD1. Sample: CD4+ or CD8+ T cells sorted from blood, taken in a trial of the OX40 agonist ivuxolimab. This CDR3 reads CASSEGQGSYEQYF. Written as DNA, the CDR3 is TGTGCCAGCAGTGAGGGACAGGGGTCCTACGAGCAGTACTTC.